This T cell receptor beta chain derives from a study of blood T cells in healthy people across ages. Every sample yielded at least 6.5 million isolated PBMCs. General study points: Changes seen in expanded clonotypes were possibly confounded by donor CMV status left unknown.

This clonotype showed up just a few times. What it recognizes is unknown. Primers used in a second PCR of roughly 6 to 12 cycles were a sample-barcoded 5' primer and a J-beta primer mix. A 12-random-nucleotide template-switch adaptor tagged each cDNA molecule. A single record per CDR3 protein comes from TCRdb applying MiXCR to the 5' RACE reads. Altogether about 1.6 million distinct CDR3 sequences are present, 30% to 35% being singletons, with the ten largest covering approximately 10%. The ends lost 0 bases at V and 4 bases at J; junction bases unmatched: 5. Germline assignment: CDR1 SGHRS and CDR2 YFSETQ. This CDR3 has 15 residues.

Sample: blood. The sequence was collected from a woman in her thirties in good health. The chain employs TRBV5-1 and TRBJ2-7, with 9 positions matching TRBD1. The CDR3 is CASSLETGGLYEQYF. In DNA form, the CDR3 reads TGCGCCAGCAGCTTGGAAACAGGGGGCTTATACGAGCAGTACTTC.